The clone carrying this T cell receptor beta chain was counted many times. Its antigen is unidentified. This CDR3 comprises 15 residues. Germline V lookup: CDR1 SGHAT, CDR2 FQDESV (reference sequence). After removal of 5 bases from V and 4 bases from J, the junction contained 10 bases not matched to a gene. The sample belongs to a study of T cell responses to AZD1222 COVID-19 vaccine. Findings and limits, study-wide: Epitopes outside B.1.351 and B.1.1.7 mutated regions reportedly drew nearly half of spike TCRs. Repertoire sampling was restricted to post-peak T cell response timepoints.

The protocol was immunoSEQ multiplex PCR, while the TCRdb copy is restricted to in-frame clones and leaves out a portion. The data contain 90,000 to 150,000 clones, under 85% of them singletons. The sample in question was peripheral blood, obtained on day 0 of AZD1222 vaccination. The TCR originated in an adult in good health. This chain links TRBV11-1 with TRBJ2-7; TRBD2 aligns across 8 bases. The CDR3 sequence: CASSPIGGAWYEQYF. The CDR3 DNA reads TGTGCCAGCAGCCCCATCGGGGGGGCCTGGTACGAGCAGTACTTC.